This T cell receptor beta chain comes out of a study of identical twins. Whole-study findings and limits: Less excess twin sharing appeared in beta out-of-frame sequences.

This clonotype was seen at least ten times. Its antigen is unknown. One entry per CDR3 protein, called by TCRdb with MiXCR from the 5' RACE reads. The sample includes a few hundred thousand distinct CDR3 sequences, about 16% of them seen just once. The data also belong to a second study, concerning yellow fever vaccine responses in identical twins.

Sequencing input: CD4+ T cells sorted from blood. This sequence was found in a young woman in good health.

CDR3 nucleotide sequence: TGTGCCAGCAGTAAGGGGGAGAACACCGGGGAGCTGTTTTTT. Translating gives CASSKGENTGELFF. This sequence joins TRBV6-4 and TRBJ2-2; D is possibly TRBD1 (6 bases). CDR3 length: 14 amino acids. The germline gives CDR1 MRHNA, CDR2 SNTAGT. The V end lost 5 bases, the J end lost 1 base, and 8 bases lay between the germline ends.